Below, one T cell receptor beta chain is given with its context. The protocol was immunoSEQ multiplex PCR, while the TCRdb copy is restricted to in-frame clones and leaves out a portion. The top ten clones hold roughly 3.4% of a sample with 120,000 to 150,000 clones, about four fifths of them seen once. The sample originates from a study of blood T cell repertoires in COVID-19. Study information: T cells, B-cell-depleted T cells, or PBMCs supplied cDNA or gDNA.

V dropped 0 bases and J dropped 5 bases, with 14 bases sitting between them. CDR3 length: 15 residues. Germline V gives CDR1 SGHRS, CDR2 YFSETQ. The V gene is TRBV5-1, the J gene TRBJ1-1; perhaps TRBD1 as D (5 bases). This clonotype originated in a woman aged 45-65 years with acute COVID-19. Sequenced: PBMCs or T cells enriched from blood (not recorded which). CDR3 loop: CASSLVRQGRTEAFF. The CDR3, as DNA: TGCGCCAGCAGCTTGGTACGTCAGGGCAGGACTGAAGCTTTCTTT. Complete variable domain (other parts from reference TRBV5-1 and TRBJ1-1): KAGVTQTPRYLIKTRGQQVTLSCSPISGHRSVSWYQQTPGQGLQFLFEYFSETQRNKGNFPGRFSGRQFSNSRSEMNVSTLELGDSALYLCASSLVRQGRTEAFFGQGTRLTVV.